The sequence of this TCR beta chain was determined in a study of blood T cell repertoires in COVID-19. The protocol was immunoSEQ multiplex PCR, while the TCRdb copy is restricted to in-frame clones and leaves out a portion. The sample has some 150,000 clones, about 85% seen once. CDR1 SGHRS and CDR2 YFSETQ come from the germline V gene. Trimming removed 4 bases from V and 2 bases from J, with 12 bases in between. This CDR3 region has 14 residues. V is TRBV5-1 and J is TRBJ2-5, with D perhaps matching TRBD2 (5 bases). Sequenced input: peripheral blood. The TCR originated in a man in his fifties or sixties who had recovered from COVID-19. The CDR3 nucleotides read TGCGCCAGCAGCCCCGGACGGACTCAAGAGACCCAGTACTTC. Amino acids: CASSPGRTQETQYF. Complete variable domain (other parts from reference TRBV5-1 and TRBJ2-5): KAGVTQTPRYLIKTRGQQVTLSCSPISGHRSVSWYQQTPGQGLQFLFEYFSETQRNKGNFPGRFSGRQFSNSRSEMNVSTLELGDSALYLCASSPGRTQETQYFGPGTRLLVL.